Below are 20 T cell receptor beta chains sequenced from a single sample in a study of T-cell memory formation after mild COVID-19. TCRdb fed the 5' RACE reads into MiXCR, producing one record per CDR3 protein. The data contain approximately 500,000 distinct CDR3 sequences, around 25% of them singletons. The sequenced sample consisted of PBMCs or a T cell subset sorted from them (not recorded which). The receptors here all came from an adult woman who had mild COVID-19 (a few samples of this study predate the infection). Cell type and time point are not known.

The chain couples TRBV11-1 to TRBJ2-5, with D tentatively TRBD1 or TRBD2 (5 bases each). This CDR3 spans 17 amino acids. The germline V gene encodes CDR1 SGHAT and CDR2 FQDESV (reference sequence). V was shortened by 1 base and J by 4 bases, with 19 bases between the two germline ends. The CDR3, as DNA: TGTGCCAGCAGCTTAGAGGTACCGGGGACGGGGAGAGAGACCCAGTACTTC. This codes for CASSLEVPGTGRETQYF.

This chain connects TRBV10-3 to TRBJ1-1; D not resolved. From germline, CDR1 is ENHRY and CDR2 SYGVKD. V was shortened by 11 bases and J by 4 bases, with 20 bases between the two germline ends. The CDR3 is made up of 14 amino acids. The CDR3 bases are TGTGCCTCATGCGGGGAACGGGTGAGCACTGAAGCTTTCTTT. Encoded protein: CASCGERVSTEAFF.

The chain has TRBV7-9 and TRBJ1-1; no firm D call. Germline V lookup: CDR1 SEHNR, CDR2 FQNEAQ (reference sequence). The CDR3 is 15 residues long. Between the trimmed V and J ends, which lost 2 bases and 1 base, there was a span of 11 bases. As DNA, the CDR3 is TGTGCCAGCAGCTTATTTCCCCCGGGGAACACTGAAGCTTTCTTT. It codes for CASSLFPPGNTEAFF.

This chain connects TRBV7-9 to TRBJ2-7; D not resolved. V was clipped by 3 bases and J by 2 bases, with 14 bases between them. Germline CDR1 is SEHNR and CDR2 is FQNEAQ (reference sequence). The CDR3 covers 15 residues. This CDR3 reads CASSLDGPSTYEQYF. Written as DNA, the CDR3 is TGTGCCAGCAGCTTGGACGGGCCTTCTACCTACGAGCAGTACTTC.

The V and J genes are TRBV11-2 and TRBJ2-3; 10 nucleotides agree with TRBD2. This CDR3 is 15 amino acids long. V shed 4 bases and J 4 bases; nucleotides not matched to a gene: 5. CDR1 is SGHAT and CDR2 is FQNNGV in the germline V gene. This CDR3 is CASSSQRGGADTQYF. The DNA of the CDR3 is TGTGCCAGCAGCTCCCAGCGGGGGGGCGCAGATACGCAGTATTTT.

The chain carries TRBV7-2 and TRBJ2-7; 9 positions match TRBD1. Germline V gene lookup returns CDR1 SGHTA and CDR2 FQGNSA. The CDR3 has 15 amino acids. V gave up 4 bases and J gave up 3 bases; unmatched junction bases: 7. This chain's CDR3 is CASSWGQGTFYEQYF. The CDR3 coding sequence is TGTGCCAGCAGCTGGGGACAGGGAACCTTCTACGAGCAGTACTTC.

In this sample, this clonotype turned up many times. The chain recombines TRBV14 with TRBJ2-1; perhaps TRBD1 as D (7 bases). Germline loops: CDR1 SGHDN, CDR2 FVKESK. V was trimmed by 1 base and J by 10 bases, leaving 17 bases between them. The CDR3 covers 15 residues. DNA for the CDR3: TGTGCCAGCAGCCAAGGGTTTGGAGGGGGCTGGGAGCAGTTCTTC. Amino acid sequence: CASSQGFGGGWEQFF.

As DNA, the CDR3 is TGTGCCAGCAGCTTAACGGCCCCTGGGTACACCGGGGAGCTGTTTTTT. This gives the protein CASSLTAPGYTGELFF. The rearrangement links TRBV11-2 to TRBJ2-2; D gene uncertain. V was cut by 2 bases and J by 3 bases, with 13 bases left in between. The CDR3 runs 16 residues. Germline-derived CDR1 and CDR2 are SGHAT and FQNNGV.

The gene calls are TRBV9 and TRBJ1-5; D gene uncertain. The CDR3 is 15 residues long. V was trimmed by 3 bases and J by 6 bases, leaving 16 bases between them. Germline-derived CDR1 and CDR2 are SGDLS and YYNGEE. The CDR3: CASSAGRGSTQPQHF. The CDR3 bases are TGTGCCAGCAGCGCCGGGCGGGGAAGTACTCAGCCCCAGCATTTT.

This clonotype was counted a few times. The rearrangement uses TRBV12-3 or TRBV12-4 and TRBJ1-6; D remains ambiguous. Trimming removed 7 bases from V and 6 bases from J, with 25 bases in between. The CDR3 is 18 amino acids. CDR3 protein: CASTLTGKATTGNSPLHF. CDR3 coding DNA: TGTGCCAGCACTCTGACCGGGAAAGCTACGACGGGTAATTCACCCCTCCACTTT.

This clonotype was counted only a few times. The chain couples TRBV7-2 to TRBJ2-3; no reliable D call. The CDR3 is 14 amino acids. Germline CDR1 SGHTA, CDR2 FQGNSA. V shed 1 base and J shed 2 bases, with 7 bases lying between them. CDR3 protein: CASSLVGITDTQYF. The CDR3 DNA reads TGTGCCAGCAGCTTAGTGGGAATCACAGATACGCAGTATTTT. Full variable domain (rest looked up from reference TRBV7-2 and TRBJ2-3): GAGVSQSPSNKVTEKGKDVELRCDPISGHTALYWYRQSLGQGLEFLIYFQGNSAPDKSGLPSDRFSAERTGGSVSTLTIQRTQQEDSAVYLCASSLVGITDTQYFGPGTRLTVL.

V gene TRBV9 combines with J gene TRBJ1-2, with D possibly TRBD1 on 5 matching bases. Trimming removed 10 bases from V and 0 bases from J, with 19 bases in between. Looked up from germline, CDR1 is SGDLS and CDR2 is YYNGEE. The CDR3 runs to 15 residues. CDR3: CAGGTPPLTNYGYTF. In nucleotides, the CDR3 is TGTGCCGGGGGGACCCCTCCCCTAACTAACTATGGCTACACCTTC.

The chain couples TRBV7-9 to TRBJ1-5; TRBD1 matches at 9 bases. Germline-derived CDR1 and CDR2 are SEHNR and FQNEAQ (reference sequence). The CDR3 runs 15 residues. With 5 bases clipped from V and 6 bases from J, the junction kept 8 bases outside the gene matches. This chain's CDR3 is CASSETGTGLQPQHF. The CDR3, as DNA: TGTGCCAGCAGCGAGACCGGGACAGGGCTTCAGCCCCAGCATTTT.

V usage is TRBV5-6 and J usage is TRBJ1-1; D not resolved. Deletions cut 4 bases from V and 6 bases from J, with 19 bases between. The CDR3 has 15 residues. Per the germline V gene, CDR1 is SGHDT and CDR2 is YYEEEE. In DNA form, the CDR3 reads TGTGCCAGCAGCCCGGACCTCCTACTTAACGCTGAAGCTTTCTTT. This codes for CASSPDLLLNAEAFF.

There are a few counts of this clonotype. CDR3 sequence: CASSSSQGTVGYTF. In DNA form, the CDR3 reads TGTGCCAGCAGCTCGTCACAGGGTACTGTTGGCTACACCTTC. The chain couples TRBV11-2 to TRBJ1-2; perhaps TRBD1 as D (6 bases). V was shortened by 4 bases and J by 7 bases, with 16 bases between the two germline ends. CDR3 size: 14 residues. CDR1 is SGHAT, CDR2 FQNNGV, per germline.

This clonotype has just one count. The chain couples TRBV7-9 to TRBJ2-7, with a tentative D call TRBD2 (6 bases). The CDR3 runs 15 residues. The germline gives CDR1 SEHNR, CDR2 FQNEAQ (reference sequence). Trimming stripped 5 bases from V and 0 bases from J, with 14 bases between. This CDR3 reads CASSLGGIISYEQYF. The DNA for the CDR3 is TGTGCCAGCAGCCTGGGGGGAATTATCTCCTACGAGCAGTACTTC.

A few counts support this clonotype. V usage is TRBV6-6 and J usage is TRBJ1-2, with 8 bases lining up with TRBD1. Per germline, CDR1 MNHNY and CDR2 SVGAGI (reference sequence). There are 15 residues in the CDR3. V shed 2 bases, J shed 6 bases, and the junction held 8 bases outside the gene matches. The CDR3 DNA reads TGTGCCAGCAGTTACGAGGGACAGGCGGGGAATGGCTACACCTTC. Its protein is CASSYEGQAGNGYTF.

This sequence joins TRBV20-1 and TRBJ2-3; 11 bases map to TRBD2. The junction had 5 bases not matched to a gene; V was cut back by 4 bases and J by 2 bases. From germline, CDR1 is DFQATT and CDR2 SNEGSKA (reference sequence). The CDR3 runs to 15 residues. The CDR3 loop is CSATRLAGNTDTQYF. The DNA of the CDR3 is TGCAGTGCTACTCGACTAGCGGGGAACACAGATACGCAGTATTTT.

This chain joins TRBV30 and TRBJ2-5; tentative D call: TRBD1 (5 bases). Germline V gives CDR1 GTSNPN, CDR2 SVGIG (reference sequence). This CDR3 has 11 amino acids. V was trimmed by 5 bases and J by 1 base, leaving 5 bases between them. CDR3 sequence reads: CAWDSQETQYF. CDR3 DNA: TGTGCCTGGGACAGCCAAGAGACCCAGTACTTC.

This clonotype showed up just a few times. The chain recombines TRBV9 with TRBJ2-3; 9 bases agree with TRBD2. Looked up from germline, CDR1 is SGDLS and CDR2 is YYNGEE. The CDR3 is 17 amino acids. Trimming took 0 bases from V and 1 from J; bases not matched to a gene: 6. CDR3 residues: CASSVGSGSTRTDTQYF. The CDR3 DNA follows: TGTGCCAGCAGCGTAGGTAGCGGGAGCACCCGCACAGATACGCAGTATTTT.